The next 10 T cell receptor beta chains were all read from a single sample in a study of T cell repertoires in ileal Crohn's disease. TCRdb's copy holds only in-frame clones and misses some; the assay was immunoSEQ multiplex PCR. In the table there are thousands of clones, around 93% of which are singletons. Sample: ileal tissue. Receptor source: an adult with Crohn's disease.

This chain uses TRBV7-8 with TRBJ2-1; D might be TRBD2 (6 bases). V lost 1 base and J 5 bases, leaving 9 bases between the germline ends. The CDR3 has 14 residues. Germline V gene lookup returns CDR1 SGHVS and CDR2 FQNEAQ. CDR3: CASSLDGGNNEQFF. The DNA of the CDR3 is TGTGCCAGCAGCTTAGATGGGGGGAACAATGAGCAGTTCTTC.

The J gene is TRBJ2-7, the V gene TRBV30; 13 bases map to TRBD2. The length of the CDR3 is 16 residues. Germline V lookup: CDR1 GTSNPN, CDR2 SVGIG (reference sequence). The V gene end was trimmed by 0 bases and the J gene end by 7 bases; junction bases not matched to a gene: 9. CDR3 residues: CAWSVGLAGSMWEQYF. The DNA of the CDR3 is TGTGCCTGGAGTGTGGGACTAGCGGGGTCTATGTGGGAGCAGTACTTC.

CDR3 sequence (DNA): TGTGCCTGGTCACCCACCGGGACTAGCGGCTACGAGCAGTACTTC. Encoded protein: CAWSPTGTSGYEQYF. The J gene is TRBJ2-7, the V gene TRBV30, with 11 bases matching TRBD2. This CDR3 is 15 amino acids long. J lost 3 bases, V lost 5 bases, and 9 bases had no gene match. In germline, CDR1 is GTSNPN, CDR2 SVGIG (reference sequence).

A few counts support this clone. The chain combines TRBV4-2 with TRBJ1-2, with 10 nucleotides matching TRBD1. Trimming removed 1 base from V and 1 base from J; junction bases left unmatched: 6. Germline CDR1 LGHNA, CDR2 YNFKEQ. The CDR3 is 17 amino acids. The chain's CDR3 is CASSQGSGQGFNYGYTF. For the CDR3, the DNA is TGTGCCAGCAGCCAAGGGTCGGGACAGGGGTTTAACTATGGCTACACCTTC.

This clone turned up a few times. V and J are TRBV5-8 and TRBJ1-2, with 8 bases matching TRBD1. Looked up from germline, CDR1 is SGHTS and CDR2 is YDEGEE. J gave up 4 bases and V 3 bases, and 5 bases lay outside the gene matches. The CDR3 spans 14 residues. The CDR3 region has the DNA TGTGCCAGCAGCTCGACAGGGGCGGGCTATGGCTACACCTTC. It translates to CASSSTGAGYGYTF.

The V and J genes are TRBV4-1 and TRBJ2-7, with D possibly matching TRBD2 (6 bases). Trimming pared 1 base from V and 7 bases from J, leaving 23 bases between. Germline V gene sequence: CDR1 MGHRA, CDR2 YSYEKL. This CDR3 has 17 amino acids. CDR3: CASSQGTWKMRDVEQYF. The CDR3, as DNA: TGCGCCAGCAGCCAAGGAACGTGGAAGATGCGGGATGTGGAGCAGTACTTC.

This chain uses TRBV27 with TRBJ2-1, with 16 bases fitting TRBD2. V was clipped by 6 bases and J by 0 bases; unmatched bases: 11. Per germline, CDR1 MNHEY and CDR2 SMNVEV (reference sequence). The CDR3 loop spans 20 amino acids. The CDR3, as DNA: TGTGCCAGCAGATCGAGGCCGGGACTAGCGGGAGGGAGCTCCTACAATGAGCAGTTCTTC. This sequence encodes CASRSRPGLAGGSSYNEQFF.

The CDR3 DNA sequence: TGTGCCAGCAGCTTAGGATTGAGGAATTATGGCTACACCTTC. Translation gives CASSLGLRNYGYTF. The chain couples TRBV11-1 to TRBJ1-2; D uncertain. The CDR3 spans 14 residues. V shed 1 base and J shed 5 bases, with 11 bases lying between them. Per germline, CDR1 SGHAT and CDR2 FQDESV (reference sequence). The full variable domain, with the rest looked up from reference TRBV11-1 and TRBJ1-2, is EAEVAQSPRYKITEKSQAVAFWCDPISGHATLYWYRQILGQGPELLVQFQDESVVDDSQLPKDRFSAERLKGVDSTLKIQPAELGDSAMYLCASSLGLRNYGYTFGSGTRLTVV.

This chain connects TRBV4-1 to TRBJ1-5; 7 nucleotides align to TRBD1. From germline, CDR1 is MGHRA and CDR2 YSYEKL. V lost 6 bases, J lost 2 bases, and 4 bases stayed unmatched. The CDR3 extends over 14 amino acids. The CDR3 protein is CASSLQGRNQPQHF. DNA for the CDR3: TGCGCCAGCAGTTTACAGGGGCGCAATCAGCCCCAGCATTTT.

The chain employs TRBV28 and TRBJ1-2; D is undetermined. Per the germline V gene, CDR1 is MDHEN and CDR2 is SYDVKM. V was clipped by 6 bases and J by 4 bases, with 15 bases between them. The CDR3 has 14 amino acids. This chain's CDR3 is CASRPGLEIYGYTF. The CDR3 DNA sequence: TGTGCCAGCAGGCCAGGCTTGGAAATCTATGGCTACACCTTC.